This TCR beta chain was recorded in a study of response to subunit inactivated influenza vaccine (dated by TCRdb to 2017 to 2018). For context, the study as a whole: To follow how T cells responded to a trivalent subunit inactivated influenza vaccine, the researchers relied on deep quantitative profiling of the T cell receptor repertoire. Overall results and qualifications from the work: It was suggested by the authors that each seasonal influenza vaccination may recruit only a limited number of new T cells.

Libraries were built with RT-PCR. Reads for this sample came from an Illumina HiSeq 2500. TCRdb reprocessing: public reads trimmed at Q25 with fastp, clones called with MiXCR, in-frame beta chains kept. Merged by CDR3 protein, the rows form single entries marked with the most common genes and DNA. The sample has around 580,000 distinct CDR3 sequences on record, roughly 10% of them singletons. Clones ranked in the top ten supply 10% of the sample. In the case of this clonotype: The clone's antigen remains unknown. The record has no base qualities; no much larger clone is one base away.

CDR1 SEHNR and CDR2 FQNEAQ were looked up in the germline V gene (reference sequence). From its cysteine to its phenylalanine, the CDR3 spans 16 amino acids. The sequence is cut down to CDR3 DNA, 48 bases in frame from base 1. The junction carries 15 bases between V and J, which are trimmed by 4 bases and 0 bases respectively. The V and J genes are TRBV7-9 and TRBJ1-2; the D region possibly corresponds to TRBD1 (6 bases align). Here the sequenced sample was PBMCs from blood, taken on the day of vaccination. This sequence originates from a man aged 45-65 years who received an inactivated influenza vaccine. Donor details come from another sample of the same person, matched by shared clones. The nucleotide sequence is TGTGCCAGCAGCTCAACTATCCGACAGGCTAACTATGGCTACACCTTC. Its protein is CASSSTIRQANYGYTF.